The T cell receptor (beta chain) under discussion was sequenced for a study of T cells after posttransplantation cyclophosphamide. Whole-study results and caveats: Skin or GI-infiltrating T cells shared few TRB sequences with blood. Recipient CMV seropositivity and CMV reactivation strongly tracked TRB clonality. Donor-recipient repertoire similarity was low at 1-2 months, rising over year one.

The germline V and J ends were trimmed by 6 bases and 1 base, with 15 bases remaining between them. Germline V gene sequence: CDR1 MNHNS, CDR2 SASEGT. CDR3 length: 15 residues. Sequenced by immunoSEQ multiplex PCR; TCRdb stores in-frame clones only, minus some. Altogether roughly 6,800 clones were found in the sample, and no singletons occur. The table lists this clone with many counts. The antigen remains undetermined. Busulfan-fludarabine conditioning, marrow transplant, and cyclophosphamide on days +3 and +4 were administered. This chain joins TRBV6-1 and TRBJ2-5; a weak D match, TRBD2 (6 bases). The sample consisted of PBMCs, taken after allogeneic stem cell transplant with posttransplant cyclophosphamide. The receptor was isolated from a female patient aged 50-59 years who received an allogeneic stem cell transplant from a related donor, was CMV-positive, and had no GVHD. A subset of T cells may come from the graft donor. CDR3 residues: CASSSGSILQETQYF. CDR3 DNA sequence: TGTGCCAGCAGCAGCGGGTCAATACTCCAAGAGACCCAGTACTTC.